The rows below give T cell receptor beta chains drawn from one sample of a study of T cells in Graves' hyperthyroidism and ophthalmopathy. In TCRdb, the multiplex PCR reads were re-called with MiXCR into one record per CDR3 protein. Of about 640,000 distinct CDR3 sequences listed, roughly 20% are singletons. What was sequenced was blood. Receptors originate from a man aged 30 to 45 with Graves' ophthalmopathy. The CDR3 runs from the conserved cysteine through the conserved F or W.

j_call v_call cdr3_aa
TRBJ1-3 TRBV7-2 CASSLAGGPNSGNTIYF
TRBJ1-5 TRBV19 CASSTGQGSNQPQHF
TRBJ2-7 TRBV27 CASSLNRGLSYEQYF
TRBJ1-2 TRBV28 CASRKTGQGGHGYTF
TRBJ2-3 TRBV7-2 CASSFALASTDTQYF
TRBJ2-7 TRBV6-5 CASSYLLAGVPYEQYF
TRBJ1-1 TRBV28 CASRRQSTEAFF
TRBJ2-7 TRBV27 CASSLWGPRAQGSYEQYF
TRBJ1-3 TRBV6-1 CASSYLSGDRDSGNTIYF
TRBJ1-5 TRBV30 CAWRKATGGNQPQHF
TRBJ2-3 TRBV6-1 CASSFTSAPDTQYF
TRBJ2-6 TRBV27 CASSSLRDRGPYSGANVLTF
TRBJ2-2 TRBV28 CASSGQGKGAGELLF
TRBJ1-1 TRBV5-4 CASSGQGRTEAFF
TRBJ2-1 TRBV5-4 CASSARGRSANEQFF
TRBJ1-4 TRBV6-4 CASSHSATSEKLFF
TRBJ1-5 TRBV12-3/TRBV12-4 CASSPRTNLGPQHF